Many counts were recorded for the clone carrying this TCR beta chain. Sample time point: longitudinal time-point 2. Preparation of the unsorted libraries drew on 2 million PBMCs stored at -80 C. These data belong to a study of neurological immune-mediated disorders. The cDNA was produced through 5'RACE with 10-nucleotide random UMIs. Over 200 million TCR-beta sequences (from 15-18 subjects) were yielded by each sequencing run. TCRdb analysed the 5' RACE reads with MiXCR anew, one entry per CDR3 protein. Among tens of thousands of distinct CDR3 sequences listed, over 10% were seen once. This CDR3 is 15 amino acids long. Per the germline V gene, CDR1 is SGHRS and CDR2 is YFSETQ. The V gene lost 4 bases and the J gene lost 4 bases, with 15 bases spanning the gap.

Sequencing used PBMCs. The V gene is TRBV5-1, the J gene TRBJ2-1; a possible D gene is TRBD2 (6 bases). The receptor was derived from a female donor with HTLV-1-associated myelopathy (HAM/TSP). Here the CDR3 reads CASSAGTGEYNEQFF. DNA of the CDR3: TGCGCCAGCAGCGCCGGGACTGGAGAGTACAATGAGCAGTTCTTC.